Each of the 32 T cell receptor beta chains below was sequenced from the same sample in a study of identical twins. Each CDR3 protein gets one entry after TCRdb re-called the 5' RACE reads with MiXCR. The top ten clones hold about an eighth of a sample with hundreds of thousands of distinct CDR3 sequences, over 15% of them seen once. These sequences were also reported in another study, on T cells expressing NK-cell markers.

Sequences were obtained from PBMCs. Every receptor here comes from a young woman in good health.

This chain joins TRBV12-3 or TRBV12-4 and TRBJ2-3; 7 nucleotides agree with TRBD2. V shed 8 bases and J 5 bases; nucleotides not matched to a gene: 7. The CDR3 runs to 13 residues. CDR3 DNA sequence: TGTGCCAGCTCAAGACTAGCAGGAGATACGCAGTATTTT. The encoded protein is CASSRLAGDTQYF.

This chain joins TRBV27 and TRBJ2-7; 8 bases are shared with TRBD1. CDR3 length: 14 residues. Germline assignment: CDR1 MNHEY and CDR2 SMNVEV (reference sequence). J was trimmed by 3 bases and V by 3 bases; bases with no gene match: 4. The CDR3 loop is CASSFDRGNYEQYF. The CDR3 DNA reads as TGTGCCAGCAGTTTCGACAGGGGCAACTACGAGCAGTACTTC.

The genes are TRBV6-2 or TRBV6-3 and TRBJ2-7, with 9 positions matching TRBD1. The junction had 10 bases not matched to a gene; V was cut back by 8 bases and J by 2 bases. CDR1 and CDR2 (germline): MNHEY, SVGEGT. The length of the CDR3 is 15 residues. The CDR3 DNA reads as TGTGCCAGCTACGGACCGGGACAGGGTCCCTACGAGCAGTACTTC. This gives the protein CASYGPGQGPYEQYF.

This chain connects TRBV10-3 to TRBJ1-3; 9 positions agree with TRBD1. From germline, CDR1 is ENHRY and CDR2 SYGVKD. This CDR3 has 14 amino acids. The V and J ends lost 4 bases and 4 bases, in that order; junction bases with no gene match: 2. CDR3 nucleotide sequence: TGTGCCATCAGTGGGACAGGGGAAGGAAACACCATATATTTT. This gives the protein CAISGTGEGNTIYF.

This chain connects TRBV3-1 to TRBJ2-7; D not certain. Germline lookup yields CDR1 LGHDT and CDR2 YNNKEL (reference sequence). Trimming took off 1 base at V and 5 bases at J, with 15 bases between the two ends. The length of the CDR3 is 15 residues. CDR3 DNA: TGTGCCAGCAGCCAAGGTAGGTCGAGCTTCGACGAGCAGTACTTC. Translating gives CASSQGRSSFDEQYF.

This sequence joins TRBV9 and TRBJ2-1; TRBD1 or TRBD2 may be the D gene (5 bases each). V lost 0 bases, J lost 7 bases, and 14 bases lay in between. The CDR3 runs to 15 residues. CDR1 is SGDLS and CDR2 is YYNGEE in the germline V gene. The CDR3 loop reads CASSVAGREYNEQFF. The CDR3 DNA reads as TGTGCCAGCAGCGTAGCAGGCAGGGAGTATAATGAGCAGTTCTTC. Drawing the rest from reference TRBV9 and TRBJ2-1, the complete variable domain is DSGVTQTPKHLITATGQRVTLRCSPRSGDLSVYWYQQSLDQGLQFLIQYYNGEERAKGNILERFSAQQFPDLHSELNLSSLELGDSALYFCASSVAGREYNEQFFGPGTRLTVL.

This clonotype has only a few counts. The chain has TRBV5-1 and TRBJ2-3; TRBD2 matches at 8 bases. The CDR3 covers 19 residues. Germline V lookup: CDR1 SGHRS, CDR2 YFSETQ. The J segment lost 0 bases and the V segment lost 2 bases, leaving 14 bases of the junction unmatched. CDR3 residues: CASSFSREGGGLSTDTQYF. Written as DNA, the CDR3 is TGCGCCAGCAGCTTCTCTCGGGAGGGAGGGGGACTAAGCACAGATACGCAGTATTTT. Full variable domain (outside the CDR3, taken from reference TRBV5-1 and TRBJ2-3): KAGVTQTPRYLIKTRGQQVTLSCSPISGHRSVSWYQQTPGQGLQFLFEYFSETQRNKGNFPGRFSGRQFSNSRSEMNVSTLELGDSALYLCASSFSREGGGLSTDTQYFGPGTRLTVL.

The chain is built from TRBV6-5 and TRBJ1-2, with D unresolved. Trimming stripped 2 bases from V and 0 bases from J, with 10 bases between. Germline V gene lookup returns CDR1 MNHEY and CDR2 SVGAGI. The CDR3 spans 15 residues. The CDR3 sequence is CASSYDGTTNYGYTF. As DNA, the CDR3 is TGTGCCAGCAGTTACGATGGTACTACTAACTATGGCTACACCTTC.

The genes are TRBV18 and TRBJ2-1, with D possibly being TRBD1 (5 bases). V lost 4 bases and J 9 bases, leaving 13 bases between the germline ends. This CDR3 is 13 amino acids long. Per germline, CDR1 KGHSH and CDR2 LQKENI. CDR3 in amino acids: CASSRDPGIEQFF. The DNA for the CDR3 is TGTGCCAGCTCACGGGATCCAGGGATTGAGCAGTTCTTC.

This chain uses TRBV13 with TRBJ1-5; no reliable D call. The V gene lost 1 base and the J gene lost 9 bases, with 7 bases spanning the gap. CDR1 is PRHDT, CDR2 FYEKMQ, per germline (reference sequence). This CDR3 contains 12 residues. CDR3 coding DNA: TGTGCCAGCAGCTTAGTTTTAAGGCCCCAGCATTTT. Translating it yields CASSLVLRPQHF. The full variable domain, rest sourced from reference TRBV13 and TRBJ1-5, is AAGVIQSPRHLIKEKRETATLKCYPIPRHDTVYWYQQGPGQDPQFLISFYEKMQSDKGSIPDRFSAQQFSDYHSELNMSSLELGDSALYFCASSLVLRPQHFGDGTRLSIL.

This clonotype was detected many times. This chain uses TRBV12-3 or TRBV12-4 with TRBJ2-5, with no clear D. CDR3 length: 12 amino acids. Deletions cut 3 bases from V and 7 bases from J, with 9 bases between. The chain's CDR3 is CASSLAEGTQYF. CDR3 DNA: TGTGCCAGCAGTTTGGCCGAAGGGACCCAGTACTTC.

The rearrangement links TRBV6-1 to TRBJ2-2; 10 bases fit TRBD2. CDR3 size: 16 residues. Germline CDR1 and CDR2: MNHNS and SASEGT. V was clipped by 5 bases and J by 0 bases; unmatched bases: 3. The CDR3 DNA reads TGTGCCAGCAGTCGGACTAGCGGCTCGAACACCGGGGAGCTGTTTTTT. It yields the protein CASSRTSGSNTGELFF.

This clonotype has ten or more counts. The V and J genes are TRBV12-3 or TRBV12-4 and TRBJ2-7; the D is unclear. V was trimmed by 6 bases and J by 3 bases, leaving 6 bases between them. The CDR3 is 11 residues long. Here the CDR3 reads CASSARYEQYF. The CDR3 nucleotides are TGTGCCAGCAGCGCCCGCTACGAGCAGTACTTC.

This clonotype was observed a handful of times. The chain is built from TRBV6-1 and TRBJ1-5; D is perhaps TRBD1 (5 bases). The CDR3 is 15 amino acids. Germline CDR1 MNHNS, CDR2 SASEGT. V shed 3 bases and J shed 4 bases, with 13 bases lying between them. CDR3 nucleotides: TGTGCCAGCAGTGAGGGGGGGGGTTATAATCAGCCCCAGCATTTT. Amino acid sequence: CASSEGGGYNQPQHF.

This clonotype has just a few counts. The CDR3 is CSAIERSYEQYF. CDR3 coding DNA: TGCAGTGCGATCGAGCGGTCCTACGAGCAGTACTTC. The chain carries TRBV20-1 and TRBJ2-7, with D maybe TRBD2 (5 bases). The V gene lost 6 bases and the J gene lost 1 base, with 10 bases spanning the gap. The CDR3 covers 12 residues. From germline, CDR1 is DFQATT and CDR2 SNEGSKA (reference sequence).

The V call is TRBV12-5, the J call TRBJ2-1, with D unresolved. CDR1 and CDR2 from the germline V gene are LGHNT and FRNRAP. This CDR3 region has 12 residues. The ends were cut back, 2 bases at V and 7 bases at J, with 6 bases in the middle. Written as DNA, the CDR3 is TGTGCTAGTGGTTTGAGGGCGAATGAGCAGTTCTTC. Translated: CASGLRANEQFF.

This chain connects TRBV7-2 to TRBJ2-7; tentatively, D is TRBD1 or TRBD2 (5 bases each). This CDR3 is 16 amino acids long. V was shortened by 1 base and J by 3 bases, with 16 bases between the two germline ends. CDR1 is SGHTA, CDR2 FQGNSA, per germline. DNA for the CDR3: TGTGCCAGCAGCTTAGTGATCCCGGGACCGCTCTACGAGCAGTACTTC. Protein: CASSLVIPGPLYEQYF.

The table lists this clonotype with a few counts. The CDR3 DNA reads as TGTGCCAGCAGCGTGGGACTAGCGGCCTCCTACGAGCAGTACTTC. As protein: CASSVGLAASYEQYF. The chain joins TRBV5-6 to TRBJ2-7; TRBD2 aligns across 11 bases. Trimming at V came to 4 bases and at J to 0 bases, leaving 3 bases not matched to a gene. This CDR3 has 15 amino acids. CDR1 is SGHDT and CDR2 is YYEEEE in the germline V gene.

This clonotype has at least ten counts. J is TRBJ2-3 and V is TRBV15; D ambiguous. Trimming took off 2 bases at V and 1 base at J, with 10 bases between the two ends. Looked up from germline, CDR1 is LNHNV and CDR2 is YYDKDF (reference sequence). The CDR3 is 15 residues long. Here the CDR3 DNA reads TGTGCCACCAGCAGATTGACGTGGGGCACAGATACGCAGTATTTT. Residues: CATSRLTWGTDTQYF.

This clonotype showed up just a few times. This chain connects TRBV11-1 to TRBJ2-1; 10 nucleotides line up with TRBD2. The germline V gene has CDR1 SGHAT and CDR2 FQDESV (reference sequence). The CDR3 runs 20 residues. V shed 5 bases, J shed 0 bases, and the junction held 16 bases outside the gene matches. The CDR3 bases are TGTGCCAGCAGCCAGCCACTGGGGACTAGCGCTCCGAGCTCCTACAATGAGCAGTTCTTC. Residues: CASSQPLGTSAPSSYNEQFF.

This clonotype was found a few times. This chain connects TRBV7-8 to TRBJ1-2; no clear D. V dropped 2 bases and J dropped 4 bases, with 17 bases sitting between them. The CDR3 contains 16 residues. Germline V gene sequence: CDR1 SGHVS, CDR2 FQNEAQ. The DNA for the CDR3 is TGTGCCAGCAGCTTAATGGAGACGGCCTCTGGCTATGGCTACACCTTC. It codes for CASSLMETASGYGYTF.

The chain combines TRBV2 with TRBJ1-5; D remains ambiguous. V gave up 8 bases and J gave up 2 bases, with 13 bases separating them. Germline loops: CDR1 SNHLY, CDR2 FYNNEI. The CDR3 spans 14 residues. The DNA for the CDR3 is TGTGCCAGCCGGAAATTCGATGGCAATCAGCCCCAGCATTTT. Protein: CASRKFDGNQPQHF.

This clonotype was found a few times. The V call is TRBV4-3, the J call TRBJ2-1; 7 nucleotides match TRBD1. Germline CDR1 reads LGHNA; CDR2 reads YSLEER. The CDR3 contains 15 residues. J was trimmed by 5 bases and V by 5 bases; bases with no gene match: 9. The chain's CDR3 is CASSLQGLAHNEQFF. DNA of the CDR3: TGCGCCAGCAGCTTACAGGGGCTAGCTCACAATGAGCAGTTCTTC.

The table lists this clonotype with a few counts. CDR3 sequence: CASSLMMRGDEQFF. CDR3 coding DNA: TGTGCCAGCAGCTTGATGATGAGGGGAGATGAGCAGTTCTTC. The V call is TRBV7-9, the J call TRBJ2-1; D possibly matches TRBD1 or TRBD2 (5 bases each). The germline CDR1 and CDR2 sequences are SEHNR and FQNEAQ (reference sequence). Trimming pared 3 bases from V and 8 bases from J, leaving 14 bases between. This CDR3 has 14 amino acids.

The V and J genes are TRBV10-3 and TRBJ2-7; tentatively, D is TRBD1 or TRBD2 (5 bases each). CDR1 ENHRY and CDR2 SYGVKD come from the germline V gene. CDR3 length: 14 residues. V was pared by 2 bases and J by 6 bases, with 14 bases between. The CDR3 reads CAISEPGGMGEQYF. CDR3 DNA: TGTGCCATCAGTGAGCCTGGGGGAATGGGCGAGCAGTACTTC.

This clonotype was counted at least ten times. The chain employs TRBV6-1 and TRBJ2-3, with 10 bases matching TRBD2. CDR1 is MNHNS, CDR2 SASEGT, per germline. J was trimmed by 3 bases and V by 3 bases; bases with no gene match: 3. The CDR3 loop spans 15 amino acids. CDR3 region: CASSDRTSGTDTQYF. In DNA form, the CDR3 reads TGTGCCAGCAGTGACCGGACTAGCGGTACAGATACGCAGTATTTT.

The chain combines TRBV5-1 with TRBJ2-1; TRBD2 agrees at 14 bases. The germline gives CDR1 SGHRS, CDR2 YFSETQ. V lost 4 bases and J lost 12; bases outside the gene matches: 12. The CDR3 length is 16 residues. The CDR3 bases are TGCGCCAGCAGCCGAATTCCGGGACTAGCGGGGGTAGGGCAGTTCTTC. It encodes CASSRIPGLAGVGQFF.

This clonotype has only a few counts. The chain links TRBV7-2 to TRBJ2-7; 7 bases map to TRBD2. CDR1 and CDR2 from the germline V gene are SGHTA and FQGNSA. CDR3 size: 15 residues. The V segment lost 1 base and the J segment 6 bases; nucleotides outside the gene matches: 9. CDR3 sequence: CASSLVRASGAEQYF. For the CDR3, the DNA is TGTGCCAGCAGCTTAGTGAGGGCTAGCGGTGCCGAGCAGTACTTC.

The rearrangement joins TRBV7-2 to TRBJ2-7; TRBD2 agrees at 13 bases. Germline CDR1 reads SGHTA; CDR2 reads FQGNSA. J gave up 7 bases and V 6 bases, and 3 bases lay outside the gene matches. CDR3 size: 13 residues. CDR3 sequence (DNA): TGTGCCAGCAGTGTGGGACTAGCGGGGGAGCAGTACTTC. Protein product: CASSVGLAGEQYF.

The CDR3 loop reads CASSVVEPYEQYF. In DNA form, the CDR3 reads TGTGCCAGCAGTGTTGTCGAACCCTACGAGCAGTACTTC. This chain joins TRBV2 and TRBJ2-7, with no clear D. The CDR3 consists of 13 residues. The ends were cut back, 4 bases at V and 2 bases at J, with 9 bases in the middle. Germline values: CDR1 SNHLY, CDR2 FYNNEI.

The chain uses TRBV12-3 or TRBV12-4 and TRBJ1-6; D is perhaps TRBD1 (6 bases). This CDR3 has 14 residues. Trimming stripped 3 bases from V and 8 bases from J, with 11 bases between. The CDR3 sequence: CASSFGQGYSPLHF. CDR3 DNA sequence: TGTGCCAGCAGTTTCGGCCAGGGGTATTCACCCCTCCACTTT.

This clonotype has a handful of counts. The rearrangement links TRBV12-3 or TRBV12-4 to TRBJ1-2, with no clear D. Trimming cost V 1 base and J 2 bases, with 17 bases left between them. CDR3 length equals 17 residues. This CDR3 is CASSLDVYGQTNYGYTF. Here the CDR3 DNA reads TGTGCCAGCAGTTTAGACGTCTATGGGCAGACAAACTATGGCTACACCTTC.